This passage covers 27 T cell receptor beta chains from one sample sequenced in a study of T cell responses to AZD1222 COVID-19 vaccine. The table came from immunoSEQ multiplex PCR; TCRdb's copy has only in-frame clones and leaves some out. Counted here are about 110,000 clones, around nine tenths occurring once; the ten biggest clones make up 5.5% to 7%. The sequencing used peripheral blood, collected 28 days after the second AZD1222 dose. These receptors were taken from an adult who received the AZD1222 COVID-19 vaccine.

The genes are TRBV4-1 and TRBJ1-6, with a possible D match to TRBD1 (6 bases). Germline V gene lookup returns CDR1 MGHRA and CDR2 YSYEKL. The CDR3 runs 15 residues. The V end lost 2 bases, the J end lost 9 bases, and 14 bases lay between the germline ends. CDR3 bases: TGCGCCAGCAGCCAACTGGCAGGGGAGGTTTCACCCCTCCACTTT. Translation gives CASSQLAGEVSPLHF.

Concerning this clone itself: The sample holds other DNA sequences that translate to the same CDR3. The chain joins TRBV5-1 to TRBJ2-1; D is unclear. The germline V and J ends were trimmed by 1 base and 6 bases, with 5 bases remaining between them. Per the germline V gene, CDR1 is SGHRS and CDR2 is YFSETQ. The CDR3 has 12 amino acids. This CDR3 is CASSLPSNEQFF. As DNA, the CDR3 is TGCGCCAGCAGCTTGCCCAGCAATGAGCAGTTCTTC. The variable domain in full, with the rest retrieved from reference TRBV5-1 and TRBJ2-1, is KAGVTQTPRYLIKTRGQQVTLSCSPISGHRSVSWYQQTPGQGLQFLFEYFSETQRNKGNFPGRFSGRQFSNSRSEMNVSTLELGDSALYLCASSLPSNEQFFGPGTRLTVL.

The chain carries TRBV24-1 and TRBJ2-3; 7 bases agree with TRBD1. In germline, CDR1 is KGHDR, CDR2 SFDVKD. The CDR3 runs 17 residues. Losses at the gene ends were 3 bases for V and 4 bases for J; bases not matched to a gene: 12. The CDR3 reads CATSDPGRQGGADTQYF. CDR3 coding DNA: TGTGCCACCAGTGATCCCGGCAGGCAAGGGGGCGCAGATACGCAGTATTTT.

The V call is TRBV19, the J call TRBJ1-6, with D unresolved. The CDR3 is made up of 13 amino acids. CDR1 and CDR2 (germline): LNHDA, SQIVND (reference sequence). The V and J ends lost 11 bases and 3 bases respectively, with 11 bases between them. In DNA form, the CDR3 reads TGTGCCTCAAGAGAGTACTATAATTCACCCCTCCACTTT. As protein: CASREYYNSPLHF.

The chain combines TRBV5-1 with TRBJ1-2; no definite D call. The V end lost 2 bases, the J end lost 0 bases, and 5 bases lay between the germline ends. From germline, CDR1 is SGHRS and CDR2 YFSETQ. The CDR3 loop spans 13 amino acids. CDR3 DNA sequence: TGCGCCAGCAGCTTAACCTCTAACTATGGCTACACCTTC. It encodes CASSLTSNYGYTF. Using reference TRBV5-1 and TRBJ1-2 for the parts outside the CDR3, the full variable domain is KAGVTQTPRYLIKTRGQQVTLSCSPISGHRSVSWYQQTPGQGLQFLFEYFSETQRNKGNFPGRFSGRQFSNSRSEMNVSTLELGDSALYLCASSLTSNYGYTFGSGTRLTVV.

CDR3 residues: CASSLSIGVPYQPQHF. CDR3 nucleotide sequence: TGTGCCAGTAGTCTCAGCATAGGGGTTCCTTATCAGCCCCAGCATTTT. This rearrangement joins TRBV19 to TRBJ1-5; D is perhaps TRBD1 (5 bases). Germline CDR1 reads LNHDA; CDR2 reads SQIVND (reference sequence). V lost 5 bases and J lost 5, with 19 bases in between. This CDR3 spans 16 amino acids.

The chain uses TRBV5-4 and TRBJ1-4; D gene uncertain. Germline V gives CDR1 SGHNT, CDR2 YYREEE (reference sequence). The CDR3 loop spans 14 amino acids. V was shortened by 4 bases and J by 5 bases, with 12 bases between the two germline ends. The CDR3 loop reads CASSVTGGNEKLFF. The CDR3 coding sequence is TGTGCCAGCAGCGTAACGGGCGGAAATGAAAAACTGTTTTTT.

The V call is TRBV5-1, the J call TRBJ1-4, with TRBD1 as a possible D gene (5 bases). The CDR3 is 15 residues long. V was pared by 0 bases and J by 4 bases, with 10 bases between. Per the germline V gene, CDR1 is SGHRS and CDR2 is YFSETQ. In DNA form, the CDR3 reads TGCGCCAGCAGCTTGGCCGGGGACGGTAATGAAAAACTGTTTTTT. Encoded protein: CASSLAGDGNEKLFF.

The chain links TRBV11-2 to TRBJ1-2; D unresolved. Germline CDR1 is SGHAT and CDR2 is FQNNGV. The CDR3 is 12 amino acids. Trimming stripped 3 bases from V and 7 bases from J, with 9 bases between. CDR3 in amino acids: CASSFEGFGYTF. The DNA for the CDR3 is TGTGCCAGCAGCTTTGAAGGGTTTGGCTACACCTTC.

The chain has TRBV6-5 and TRBJ2-2, with 7 nucleotides matching TRBD2. CDR3 length equals 15 residues. Per the germline V gene, CDR1 is MNHEY and CDR2 is SVGAGI. V lost 2 bases and J lost 5; bases outside the gene matches: 5. DNA for the CDR3: TGTGCCAGCAGTTACACGTGGGGGGGAACCGGGGAGCTGTTTTTT. It translates to CASSYTWGGTGELFF.

The V gene is TRBV18, the J gene TRBJ2-7, with TRBD2 as a possible D gene (5 bases). Per the germline V gene, CDR1 is KGHSH and CDR2 is LQKENI. The CDR3 runs 16 residues. Trimming took 2 bases from V and 0 from J, leaving 14 bases between them. DNA of the CDR3: TGTGCCAGCTCACCAAGCCAGGCAACTAGCTCCTACGAGCAGTACTTC. Its translation is CASSPSQATSSYEQYF.

The chain carries TRBV5-4 and TRBJ2-5; possible D gene TRBD1, 6 bases. CDR1 and CDR2 (germline): SGHNT, YYREEE (reference sequence). Between the trimmed V and J ends, which lost 4 bases and 3 bases, there was a span of 13 bases. CDR3 size: 14 residues. This CDR3 reads CASSDWDTEETQYF. CDR3 nucleotides: TGTGCCAGCAGCGACTGGGACACGGAAGAGACCCAGTACTTC.

The rearrangement uses TRBV6-4 and TRBJ2-3; 9 nucleotides match TRBD2. The CDR3 runs 16 residues. Germline CDR1 reads MRHNA; CDR2 reads SNTAGT. V lost 0 bases and J lost 9; bases outside the gene matches: 10. CDR3 in DNA: TGTGCCAGCAGTGACTCCAGCGGGGGGCTGCGGGGAACGCAGTATTTT. This codes for CASSDSSGGLRGTQYF.

This chain joins TRBV10-1 and TRBJ1-6, with D hard to call. The length of the CDR3 is 14 residues. Germline CDR1 and CDR2: WNHNN and SYGVQD (reference sequence). The V and J ends lost 3 bases and 10 bases respectively, with 13 bases between them. CDR3 bases: TGCGCCAGCAGTGATGGAGGGATGGGATCACCCCTCCACTTT. Its protein product is CASSDGGMGSPLHF.

The gene calls are TRBV15 and TRBJ1-1; D may be TRBD1 (6 bases). The V gene lost 0 bases and the J gene lost 1 base, with 6 bases spanning the gap. This CDR3 has 14 amino acids. Germline V gene lookup returns CDR1 LNHNV and CDR2 YYDKDF (reference sequence). The CDR3 region is CATSRETGNTEAFF. The CDR3 region has the DNA TGTGCCACCAGCAGAGAGACAGGGAACACTGAAGCTTTCTTT.

The chain combines TRBV15 with TRBJ2-2, with 7 bases matching TRBD2. CDR3 length equals 15 residues. Germline V gene sequence: CDR1 LNHNV, CDR2 YYDKDF (reference sequence). Losses at the gene ends were 3 bases for V and 4 bases for J; bases not matched to a gene: 5. This CDR3 is CATSSGWGGTGELFF. The CDR3 DNA reads as TGTGCCACCAGCAGTGGTTGGGGGGGCACCGGGGAGCTGTTTTTT.

This sequence joins TRBV18 and TRBJ2-3; a possible D gene is TRBD2 (6 bases). V lost 1 base and J 3 bases, leaving 20 bases between the germline ends. The CDR3 runs 18 residues. Germline V gene data show CDR1 as KGHSH and CDR2 as LQKENI. DNA of the CDR3: TGTGCCAGCTCACCACGAGACGGGGGTCCCCTTGGGACAGATACGCAGTATTTT. Translating gives CASSPRDGGPLGTDTQYF.

This clone occurred a few times. J is TRBJ2-7 and V is TRBV7-6; 14 nucleotides match TRBD2. Looked up from germline, CDR1 is SGHVS and CDR2 is FNYEAQ. The ends lost 1 base at V and 2 bases at J; junction bases unmatched: 1. The CDR3 contains 16 residues. For the CDR3, the DNA is TGTGCCAGCAGCTTAGGACTAGCGGGAGGGCCCTACGAGCAGTACTTC. Translated, it gives CASSLGLAGGPYEQYF.

The chain couples TRBV7-6 to TRBJ2-5, with 8 bases fitting TRBD1. This CDR3 is built from 15 residues. V gave up 5 bases and J gave up 4 bases; unmatched junction bases: 9. In germline, CDR1 is SGHVS, CDR2 FNYEAQ. The CDR3: CASSPHPTGGETQYF. CDR3 bases: TGTGCCAGCAGCCCCCACCCCACAGGGGGAGAGACCCAGTACTTC. Complete variable domain (other parts from reference TRBV7-6 and TRBJ2-5): GAGVSQSPRYKVTKRGQDVALRCDPISGHVSLYWYRQALGQGPEFLTYFNYEAQQDKSGLPNDRFSAERPEGSISTLTIQRTEQRDSAMYRCASSPHPTGGETQYFGPGTRLLVL.

The rearrangement joins TRBV5-1 to TRBJ2-7; TRBD1 might be the D (6 bases). The germline V and J ends were trimmed by 5 bases and 1 base, with 16 bases remaining between them. CDR1 is SGHRS, CDR2 YFSETQ, per germline. CDR3 size: 15 residues. CDR3: CASSPREGVSYEQYF. CDR3 sequence (DNA): TGCGCCAGCAGTCCCAGAGAGGGGGTGTCCTACGAGCAGTACTTC.

This clone has a single count. The chain recombines TRBV11-2 with TRBJ2-1; 7 bases are a match to TRBD1. The CDR3 consists of 13 residues. V was pared by 6 bases and J by 6 bases, with 5 bases of the junction left unmatched. The V gene's germline CDR1 is SGHAT and CDR2 FQNNGV. The CDR3 is CASRNRGSNEQFF. CDR3 DNA sequence: TGTGCCAGCAGGAACAGGGGAAGCAATGAGCAGTTCTTC.

The V and J genes are TRBV4-1 and TRBJ2-1; D is undetermined. V shed 1 base and J shed 5 bases, with 3 bases lying between them. The length of the CDR3 is 12 residues. From germline, CDR1 is MGHRA and CDR2 YSYEKL. The CDR3 loop is CASSQANNEQFF. CDR3 DNA sequence: TGCGCCAGCAGCCAAGCAAACAATGAGCAGTTCTTC.

The chain joins TRBV19 to TRBJ1-2, with 7 nucleotides matching TRBD1. CDR1 is LNHDA, CDR2 SQIVND, per germline (reference sequence). J gave up 0 bases and V 4 bases, and 5 bases lay outside the gene matches. This CDR3 is built from 15 residues. CDR3 protein: CASSTRQGSNYGYTF. DNA for the CDR3: TGTGCCAGTAGTACCAGACAGGGATCTAACTATGGCTACACCTTC.

V is TRBV5-1 and J is TRBJ1-4, with 9 bases aligning to TRBD1. V gave up 3 bases and J gave up 1 base; unmatched junction bases: 7. The CDR3 spans 17 residues. Germline-derived CDR1 and CDR2 are SGHRS and YFSETQ. The CDR3 DNA is TGCGCCAGCAGCTCAGTCCCGGGACAGGGAACTAATGAAAAACTGTTTTTT. It specifies CASSSVPGQGTNEKLFF.

The genes are TRBV5-4 and TRBJ2-2; the D is unclear. CDR1 and CDR2 from the germline V gene are SGHNT and YYREEE (reference sequence). The CDR3 has 15 amino acids. Trimming stripped 0 bases from V and 4 bases from J, with 10 bases between. CDR3 loop: CASSLVPTSTGELFF. The CDR3 region has the DNA TGTGCCAGCAGCTTGGTTCCGACTTCCACCGGGGAGCTGTTTTTT.

The chain couples TRBV19 to TRBJ1-2, with D unclear. This CDR3 region has 12 residues. Trimming took off 3 bases at V and 0 bases at J, with 2 bases between the two ends. Germline V gene sequence: CDR1 LNHDA, CDR2 SQIVND (reference sequence). In DNA form, the CDR3 reads TGTGCCAGTAGTATGGCTAACTATGGCTACACCTTC. The encoded protein is CASSMANYGYTF.

The chain recombines TRBV7-9 with TRBJ2-5, with a tentative D call TRBD2 (5 bases). V lost 5 bases and J lost 5, with 12 bases in between. Germline loops: CDR1 SEHNR, CDR2 FQNEAQ (reference sequence). CDR3 size: 13 residues. The DNA of the CDR3 is TGTGCCAGCAGCGGTAGCGATGGGGAGACCCAGTACTTC. It yields the protein CASSGSDGETQYF.